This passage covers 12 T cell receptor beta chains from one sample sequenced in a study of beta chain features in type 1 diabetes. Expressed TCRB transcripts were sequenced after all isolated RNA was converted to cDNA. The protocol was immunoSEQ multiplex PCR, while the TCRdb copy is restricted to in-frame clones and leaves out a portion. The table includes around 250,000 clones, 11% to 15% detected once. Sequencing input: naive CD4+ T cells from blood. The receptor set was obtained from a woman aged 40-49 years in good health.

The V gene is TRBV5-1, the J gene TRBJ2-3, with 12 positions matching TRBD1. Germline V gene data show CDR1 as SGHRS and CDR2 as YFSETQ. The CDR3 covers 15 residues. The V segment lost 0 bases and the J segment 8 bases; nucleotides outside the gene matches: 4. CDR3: CASSLGDRGQGTQYF. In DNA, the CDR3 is TGCGCCAGCAGCTTGGGGGACAGGGGGCAAGGTACGCAGTATTTT. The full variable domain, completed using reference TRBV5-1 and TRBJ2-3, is KAGVTQTPRYLIKTRGQQVTLSCSPISGHRSVSWYQQTPGQGLQFLFEYFSETQRNKGNFPGRFSGRQFSNSRSEMNVSTLELGDSALYLCASSLGDRGQGTQYFGPGTRLTVL.

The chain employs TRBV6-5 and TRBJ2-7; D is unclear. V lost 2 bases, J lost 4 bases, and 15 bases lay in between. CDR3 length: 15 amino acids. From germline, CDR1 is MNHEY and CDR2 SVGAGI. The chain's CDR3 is CASSYQQEYGYEQYF. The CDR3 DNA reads TGTGCCAGCAGTTACCAACAAGAATACGGGTACGAGCAGTACTTC.

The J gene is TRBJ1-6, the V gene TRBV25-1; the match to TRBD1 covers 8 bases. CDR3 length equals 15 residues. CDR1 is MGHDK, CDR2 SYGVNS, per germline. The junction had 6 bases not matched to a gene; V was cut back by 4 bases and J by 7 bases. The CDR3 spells CASSALTGANSPLHF. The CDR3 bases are TGTGCCAGCAGTGCCCTGACAGGGGCAAATTCACCCCTCCACTTT.

CDR3 region: CASSGGPDEKLFF. The CDR3 DNA is TGTGCCAGCAGCGGGGGACCCGATGAAAAACTGTTTTTT. The J gene is TRBJ1-4, the V gene TRBV2, with D possibly being TRBD1 (5 bases). CDR1 SNHLY and CDR2 FYNNEI come from the germline V gene. Trimming stripped 6 bases from V and 6 bases from J, with 11 bases between. The CDR3 contains 13 residues.

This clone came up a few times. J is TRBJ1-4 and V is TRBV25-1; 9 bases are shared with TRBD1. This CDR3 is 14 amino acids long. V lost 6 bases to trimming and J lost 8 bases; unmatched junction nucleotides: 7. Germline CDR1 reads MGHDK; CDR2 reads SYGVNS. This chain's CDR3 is CASRSDRGKEKLFF. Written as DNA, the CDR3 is TGTGCCAGCAGGTCCGACAGGGGGAAGGAAAAACTGTTTTTT.

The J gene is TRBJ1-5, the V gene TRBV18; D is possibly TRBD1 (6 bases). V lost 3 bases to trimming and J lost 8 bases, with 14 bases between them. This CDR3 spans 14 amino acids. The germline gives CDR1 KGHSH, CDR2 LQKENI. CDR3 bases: TGTGCCAGCTCACCGTCAACAGGGATGAAGCCCCAGCATTTT. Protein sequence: CASSPSTGMKPQHF.

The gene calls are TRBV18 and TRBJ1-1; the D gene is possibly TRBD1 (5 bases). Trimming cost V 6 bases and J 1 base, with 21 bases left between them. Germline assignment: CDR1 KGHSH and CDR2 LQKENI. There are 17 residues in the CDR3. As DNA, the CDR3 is TGTGCCAGCTCTCCGCAGGCGGCCGGCACAGGGAACACTGAAGCTTTCTTT. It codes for CASSPQAAGTGNTEAFF.

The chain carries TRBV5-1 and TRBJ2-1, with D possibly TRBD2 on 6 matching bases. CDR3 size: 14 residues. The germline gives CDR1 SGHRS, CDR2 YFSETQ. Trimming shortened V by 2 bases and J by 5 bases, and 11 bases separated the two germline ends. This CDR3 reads CASSFQRVNNEQFF. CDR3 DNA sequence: TGCGCCAGCAGCTTCCAGCGGGTAAACAATGAGCAGTTCTTC.

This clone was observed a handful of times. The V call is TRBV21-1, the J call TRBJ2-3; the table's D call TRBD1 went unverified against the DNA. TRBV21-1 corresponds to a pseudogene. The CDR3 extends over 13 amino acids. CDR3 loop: CASRSIPGNTQYF. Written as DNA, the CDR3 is TGTGCCAGCAGGTCCATCCCAGGGAATACGCAGTATTTT.

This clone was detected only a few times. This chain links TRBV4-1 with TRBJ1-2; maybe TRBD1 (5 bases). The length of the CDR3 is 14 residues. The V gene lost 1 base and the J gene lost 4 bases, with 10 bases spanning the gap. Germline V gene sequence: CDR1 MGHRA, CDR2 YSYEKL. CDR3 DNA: TGCGCCAGCAGCCAAGCTGAAGGGGTCTATGGCTACACCTTC. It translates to CASSQAEGVYGYTF.

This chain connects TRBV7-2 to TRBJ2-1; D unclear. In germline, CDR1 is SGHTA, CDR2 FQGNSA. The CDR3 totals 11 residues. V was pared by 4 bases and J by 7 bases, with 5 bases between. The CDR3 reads CASSSSNEQFF. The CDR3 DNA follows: TGTGCCAGCAGCTCCAGTAATGAGCAGTTCTTC.

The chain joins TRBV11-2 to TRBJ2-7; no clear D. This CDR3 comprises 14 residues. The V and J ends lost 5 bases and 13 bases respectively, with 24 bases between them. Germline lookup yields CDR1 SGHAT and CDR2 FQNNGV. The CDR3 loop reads CASSRRVTVEESYF. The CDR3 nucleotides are TGTGCCAGCAGCCGCAGAGTAACGGTAGAGGAAAGCTACTTC. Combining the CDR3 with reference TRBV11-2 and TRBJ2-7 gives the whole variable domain EAGVAQSPRYKIIEKRQSVAFWCNPISGHATLYWYQQILGQGPKLLIQFQNNGVVDDSQLPKDRFSAERLKGVDSTLKIQPAKLEDSAVYLCASSRRVTVEESYFGPGTRLTVT.